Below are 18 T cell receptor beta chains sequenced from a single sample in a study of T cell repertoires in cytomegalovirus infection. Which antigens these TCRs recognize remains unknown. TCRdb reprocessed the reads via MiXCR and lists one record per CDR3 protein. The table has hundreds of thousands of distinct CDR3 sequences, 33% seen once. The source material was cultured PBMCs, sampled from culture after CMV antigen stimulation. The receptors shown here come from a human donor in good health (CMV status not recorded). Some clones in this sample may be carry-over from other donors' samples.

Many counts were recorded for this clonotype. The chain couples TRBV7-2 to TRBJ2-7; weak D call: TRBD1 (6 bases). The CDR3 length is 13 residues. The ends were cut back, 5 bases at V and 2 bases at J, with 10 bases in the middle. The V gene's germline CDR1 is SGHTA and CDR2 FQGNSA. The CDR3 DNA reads TGTGCCAGCAGCCCCGACAGGACCTACGAGCAGTACTTC. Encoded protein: CASSPDRTYEQYF. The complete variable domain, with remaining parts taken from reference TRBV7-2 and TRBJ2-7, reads GAGVSQSPSNKVTEKGKDVELRCDPISGHTALYWYRQSLGQGLEFLIYFQGNSAPDKSGLPSDRFSAERTGGSVSTLTIQRTQQEDSAVYLCASSPDRTYEQYFGPGTRLTVT.

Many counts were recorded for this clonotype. This chain's CDR3 is CASSLTGGTGELFF. In DNA, the CDR3 is TGTGCCAGCAGCCTCACGGGGGGCACCGGGGAGCTGTTTTTT. The V gene is TRBV12-3 or TRBV12-4, the J gene TRBJ2-2, with 7 bases that match TRBD2. This CDR3 spans 14 amino acids. After removal of 6 bases from V and 4 bases from J, the junction contained 5 bases not matched to a gene.

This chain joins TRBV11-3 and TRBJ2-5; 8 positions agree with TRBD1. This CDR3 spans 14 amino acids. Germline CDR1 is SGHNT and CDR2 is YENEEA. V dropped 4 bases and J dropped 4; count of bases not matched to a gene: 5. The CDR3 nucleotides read TGTGCCAGCAGCTCCACGACAGGGGCAGAGACCCAGTACTTC. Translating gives CASSSTTGAETQYF. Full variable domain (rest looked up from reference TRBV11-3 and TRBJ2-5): EAGVVQSPRYKIIEKKQPVAFWCNPISGHNTLYWYLQNLGQGPELLIRYENEEAVDDSQLPKDRFSAERLKGVDSTLKIQPAELGDSAVYLCASSSTTGAETQYFGPGTRLLVL.

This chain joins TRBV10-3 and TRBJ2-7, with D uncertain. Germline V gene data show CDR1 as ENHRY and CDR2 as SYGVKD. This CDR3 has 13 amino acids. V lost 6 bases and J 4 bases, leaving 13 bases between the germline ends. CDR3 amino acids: CAIRMGKAYEQYF. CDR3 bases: TGTGCCATCAGGATGGGGAAGGCTTACGAGCAGTACTTC.

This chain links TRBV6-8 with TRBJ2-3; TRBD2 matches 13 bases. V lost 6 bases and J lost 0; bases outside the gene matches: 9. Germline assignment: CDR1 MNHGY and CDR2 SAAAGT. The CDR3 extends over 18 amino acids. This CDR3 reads CASSRTSGSLMSTDTQYF. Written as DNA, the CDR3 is TGTGCCAGCAGCCGGACTAGCGGGAGCCTCATGAGCACAGATACGCAGTATTTT.

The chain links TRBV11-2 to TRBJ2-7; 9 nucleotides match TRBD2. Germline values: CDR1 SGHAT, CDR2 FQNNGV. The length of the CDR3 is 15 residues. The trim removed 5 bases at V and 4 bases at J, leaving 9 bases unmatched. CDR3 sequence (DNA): TGTGCCAGCAGCACCCCGGGACTAGCTCCTTACGAGCAGTACTTC. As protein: CASSTPGLAPYEQYF.

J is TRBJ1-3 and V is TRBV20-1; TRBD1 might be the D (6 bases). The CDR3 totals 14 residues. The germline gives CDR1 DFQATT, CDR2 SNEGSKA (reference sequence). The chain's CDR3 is CREGLGQRGNTIYF. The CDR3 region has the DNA TGCAGGGAGGGCCTTGGACAGCGGGGAAACACCATATATTTT.

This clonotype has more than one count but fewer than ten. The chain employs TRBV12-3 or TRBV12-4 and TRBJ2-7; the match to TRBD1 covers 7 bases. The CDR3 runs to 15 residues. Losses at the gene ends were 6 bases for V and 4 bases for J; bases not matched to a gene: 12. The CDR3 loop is CASSRPGQMVYEQYF. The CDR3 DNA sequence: TGTGCCAGCAGCCGACCGGGACAGATGGTTTACGAGCAGTACTTC.

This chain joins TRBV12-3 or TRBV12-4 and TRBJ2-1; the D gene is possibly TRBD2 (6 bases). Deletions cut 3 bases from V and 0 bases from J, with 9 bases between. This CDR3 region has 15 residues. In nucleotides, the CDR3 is TGTGCCAGCAGTTTGTGGGGGGACTCCTACAATGAGCAGTTCTTC. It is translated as CASSLWGDSYNEQFF.

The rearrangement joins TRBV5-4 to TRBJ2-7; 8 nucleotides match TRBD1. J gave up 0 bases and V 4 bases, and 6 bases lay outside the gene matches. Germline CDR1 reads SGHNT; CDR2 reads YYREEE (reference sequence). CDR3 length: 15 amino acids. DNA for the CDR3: TGTGCCAGCAGCAAGAGGGACAGGAGCTCCTACGAGCAGTACTTC. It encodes CASSKRDRSSYEQYF.

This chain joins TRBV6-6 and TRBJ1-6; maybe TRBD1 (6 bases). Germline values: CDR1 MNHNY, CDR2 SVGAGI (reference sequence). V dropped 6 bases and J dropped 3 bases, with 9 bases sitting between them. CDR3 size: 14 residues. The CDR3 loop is CASRTGYYNSPLHF. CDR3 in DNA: TGTGCCAGCAGGACAGGATACTATAATTCACCCCTCCACTTT.

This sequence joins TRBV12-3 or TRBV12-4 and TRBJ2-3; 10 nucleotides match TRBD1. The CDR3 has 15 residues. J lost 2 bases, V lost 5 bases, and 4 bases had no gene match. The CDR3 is CASSRTGGDTDTQYF. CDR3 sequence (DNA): TGTGCCAGCAGTCGGACAGGGGGGGACACAGATACGCAGTATTTT.

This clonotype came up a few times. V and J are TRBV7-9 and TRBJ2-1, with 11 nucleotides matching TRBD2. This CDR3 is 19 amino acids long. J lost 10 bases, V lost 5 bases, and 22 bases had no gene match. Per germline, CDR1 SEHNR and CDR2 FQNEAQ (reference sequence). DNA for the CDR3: TGTGCCAGCAGCCTAGGACTAGCGGGCGGATTGGCCGTCGGATACGAGCAGTTCTTC. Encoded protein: CASSLGLAGGLAVGYEQFF. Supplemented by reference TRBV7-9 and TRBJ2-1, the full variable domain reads DTGVSQNPRHKITKRGQNVTFRCDPISEHNRLYWYRQTLGQGPEFLTYFQNEAQLEKSRLLSDRFSAERPKGSFSTLEIQRTEQGDSAMYLCASSLGLAGGLAVGYEQFFGPGTRLTVL.

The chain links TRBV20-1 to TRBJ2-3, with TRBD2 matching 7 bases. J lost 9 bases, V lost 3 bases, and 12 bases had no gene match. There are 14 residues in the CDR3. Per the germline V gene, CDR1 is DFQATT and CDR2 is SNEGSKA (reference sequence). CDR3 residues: CSASLAGDRGTQYF. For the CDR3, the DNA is TGCAGTGCTAGCTTGGCGGGGGATAGGGGCACGCAGTATTTT.

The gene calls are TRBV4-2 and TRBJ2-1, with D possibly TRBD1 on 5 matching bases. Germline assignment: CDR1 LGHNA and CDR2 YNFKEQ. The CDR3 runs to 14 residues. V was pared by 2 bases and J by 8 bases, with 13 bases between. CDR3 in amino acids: CASSQTRPGHEQFF. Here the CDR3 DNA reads TGTGCCAGCAGCCAAACCCGCCCAGGGCATGAGCAGTTCTTC.

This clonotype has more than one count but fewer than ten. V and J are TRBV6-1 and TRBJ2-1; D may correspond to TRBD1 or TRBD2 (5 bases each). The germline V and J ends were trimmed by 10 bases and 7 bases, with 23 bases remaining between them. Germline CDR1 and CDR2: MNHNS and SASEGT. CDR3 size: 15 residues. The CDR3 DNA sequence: TGTGCCACTTCCAAAAAGTCGGGGCCATTAAATGAGCAGTTCTTC. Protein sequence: CATSKKSGPLNEQFF.

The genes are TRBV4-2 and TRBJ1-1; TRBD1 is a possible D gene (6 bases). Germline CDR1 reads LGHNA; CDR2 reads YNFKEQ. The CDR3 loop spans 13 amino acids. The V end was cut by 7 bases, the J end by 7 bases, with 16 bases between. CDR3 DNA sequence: TGTGCCAGCAATCTAGGGACATCGGTTGAAGCTTTCTTT. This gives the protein CASNLGTSVEAFF.

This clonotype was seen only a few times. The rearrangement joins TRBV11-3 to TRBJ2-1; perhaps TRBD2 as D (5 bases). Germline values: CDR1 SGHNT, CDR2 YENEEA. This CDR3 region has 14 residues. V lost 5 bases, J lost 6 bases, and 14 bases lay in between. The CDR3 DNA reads TGTGCCAGCAGCAAAGGTGGACTCCTCAATGAGCAGTTCTTC. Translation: CASSKGGLLNEQFF.